The sequence of this T cell receptor beta chain was determined in a study of vaccination and CD4 T cells after COVID-19. Study in general: According to the study, participants were given two doses of BNT162b2 or mRNA-1273 vaccine. Researchers treated cells with overlapping spike peptides taken from SARS-CoV-2, HCoV-NL63, HCoV-OC43 and HCoV-229E. General observations from the study: Vaccine-specific clones in convalescent patients were spike mono-reactive in 304 of 307 cases.

V was clipped by 4 bases and J by 3 bases; unmatched bases: 5. Per the germline V gene, CDR1 is MNHEY and CDR2 is SMNVEV (reference sequence). The CDR3 length is 15 residues. Stated treatment: roughly 10-day PBMC culture with coronavirus spike peptide pools or control peptides (ViraFEST assay). Scientists ran DNA taken from cultured CD4+ T cells through the Oncomine TCR Beta short-read assay for sequencing. Scientists extracted genomic DNA from CD4+ T cells grown in culture. TCRdb analysed the PCR reads with MiXCR anew, one entry per CDR3 protein. This sample has 14,000 to 15,000 distinct CDR3 sequences; roughly 50% occur once, and the top ten carry roughly 26%. With respect to this clonotype: Its antigen is unknown.

This receptor was taken from a human donor with COVID-19. The specimen was cultured CD4+ T cells from blood, collected after SARS-CoV-2 vaccination. The chain uses TRBV27 and TRBJ2-5; 10 nucleotides align to TRBD2. The DNA of the CDR3 is TGTGCCAGCAGTTCCCTACTAGCGGGAAAAGAGACCCAGTACTTC. As protein: CASSSLLAGKETQYF.